This T cell receptor (beta chain) was observed in a study of blood T cell repertoires in COVID-19. Study summary: Samples representing acute and convalescent COVID-19 were sourced from the United States, Italy and Spain. T cells, B-cell-depleted T cells, or PBMCs supplied cDNA or gDNA.

Authors' analysis steps: Amplifying reference gene primers gave estimates of nucleated cell counts. Libraries were prepared by immunoSEQ multiplex PCR; TCRdb keeps only in-frame clonotypes and omits some of them. From that table come the V and J calls and clone size; the DNA was used to work out D and trimming. The table lists about 170,000 clones, 82% of them singletons. Trimming stripped 2 bases from V and 0 bases from J, with 19 bases between. This CDR3 has 18 amino acids. Germline V gives CDR1 KGHSH, CDR2 LQKENI. The sequenced material came from peripheral blood. The chain has TRBV18 and TRBJ1-2; D is perhaps TRBD1 (6 bases). This clonotype was sampled from a woman between 65 and 79 years old with acute or convalescent COVID-19. In nucleotides, the CDR3 is TGTGCCAGCTCACCATCTGGACAGCGGAGTGGGCCTAACTATGGCTACACCTTC. Amino acids: CASSPSGQRSGPNYGYTF.